This T cell receptor (beta chain) is from a study of CD8 T cells in Susac syndrome. Random hexamers were used to reverse transcribe about 0.5 to 1 ug of RNA. TCRdb re-analysed the immunoSEQ multiplex PCR reads in MiXCR, keeping a single row per CDR3 protein. The sample consists of roughly 180,000 distinct CDR3 sequences, approximately 95% of them appearing once. The ends were cut back, 6 bases at V and 3 bases at J, with 13 bases in the middle. Germline V gives CDR1 SQVTM, CDR2 ANQGSEA. CDR3 length equals 13 residues. Sequencing used CD4+ T cells from PBMCs. The V gene is TRBV29-1, the J gene TRBJ2-3; D not certain. The sequence was obtained from a human donor in good health. The CDR3 spells CSVLGLGTDTQYF. The DNA for the CDR3 is TGCAGCGTACTCGGCCTTGGTACAGATACGCAGTATTTT.